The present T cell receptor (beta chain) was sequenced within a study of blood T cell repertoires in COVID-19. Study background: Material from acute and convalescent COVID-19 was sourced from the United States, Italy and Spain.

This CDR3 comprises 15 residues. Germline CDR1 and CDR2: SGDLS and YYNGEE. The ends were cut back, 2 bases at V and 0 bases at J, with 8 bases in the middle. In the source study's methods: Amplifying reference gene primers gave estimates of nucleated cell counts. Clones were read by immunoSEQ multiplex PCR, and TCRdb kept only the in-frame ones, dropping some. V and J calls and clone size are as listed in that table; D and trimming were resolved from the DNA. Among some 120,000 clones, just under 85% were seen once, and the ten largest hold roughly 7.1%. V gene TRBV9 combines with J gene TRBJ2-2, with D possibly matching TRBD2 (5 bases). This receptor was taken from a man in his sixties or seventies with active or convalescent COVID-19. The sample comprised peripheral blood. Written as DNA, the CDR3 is TGTGCCAGCAGCGTTGGACTGACGAACACCGGGGAGCTGTTTTTT. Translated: CASSVGLTNTGELFF.